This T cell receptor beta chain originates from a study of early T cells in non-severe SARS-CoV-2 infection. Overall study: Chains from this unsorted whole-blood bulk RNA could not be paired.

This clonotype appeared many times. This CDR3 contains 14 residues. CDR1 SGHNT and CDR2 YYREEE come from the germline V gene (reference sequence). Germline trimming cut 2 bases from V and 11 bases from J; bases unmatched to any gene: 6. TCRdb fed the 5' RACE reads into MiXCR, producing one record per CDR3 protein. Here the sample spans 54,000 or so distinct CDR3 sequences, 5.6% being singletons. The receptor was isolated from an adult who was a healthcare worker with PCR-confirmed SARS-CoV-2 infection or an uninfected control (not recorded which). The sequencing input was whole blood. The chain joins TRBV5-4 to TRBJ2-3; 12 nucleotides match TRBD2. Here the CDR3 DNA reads TGTGCCAGCAGCTTACGACTAGCGGGAGAGGGGCAGTATTTT. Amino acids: CASSLRLAGEGQYF.